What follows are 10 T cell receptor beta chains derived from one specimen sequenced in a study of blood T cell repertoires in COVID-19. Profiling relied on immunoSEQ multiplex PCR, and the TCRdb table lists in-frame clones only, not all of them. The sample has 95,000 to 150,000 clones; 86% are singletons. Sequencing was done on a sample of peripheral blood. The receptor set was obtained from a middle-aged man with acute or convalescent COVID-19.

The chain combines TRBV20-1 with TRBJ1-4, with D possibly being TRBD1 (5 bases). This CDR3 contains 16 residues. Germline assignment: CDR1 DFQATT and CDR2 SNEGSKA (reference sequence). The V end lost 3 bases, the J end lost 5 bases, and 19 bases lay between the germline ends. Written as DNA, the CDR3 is TGCAGTGCTAGTCAGACCATTAGGGAGGGGAATGAAAAACTGTTTTTT. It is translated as CSASQTIREGNEKLFF.

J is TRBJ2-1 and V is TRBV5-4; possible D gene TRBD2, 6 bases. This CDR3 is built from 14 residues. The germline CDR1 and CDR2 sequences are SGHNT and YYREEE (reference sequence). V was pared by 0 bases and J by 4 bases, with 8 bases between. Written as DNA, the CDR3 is TGTGCCAGCAGCTTGGGGGACTTGTACAATGAGCAGTTCTTC. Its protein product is CASSLGDLYNEQFF. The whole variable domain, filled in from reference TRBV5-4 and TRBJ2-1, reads ETGVTQSPTHLIKTRGQQVTLRCSSQSGHNTVSWYQQALGQGPQFIFQYYREEENGRGNFPPRFSGLQFPNYSSELNVNALELDDSALYLCASSLGDLYNEQFFGPGTRLTVL.

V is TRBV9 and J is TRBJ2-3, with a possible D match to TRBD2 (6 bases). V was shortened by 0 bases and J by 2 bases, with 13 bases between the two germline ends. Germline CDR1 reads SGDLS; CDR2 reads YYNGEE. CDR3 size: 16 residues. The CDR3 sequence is CASSVGSSDITDTQYF. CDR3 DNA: TGTGCCAGCAGCGTAGGTTCTAGCGACATCACAGATACGCAGTATTTT.

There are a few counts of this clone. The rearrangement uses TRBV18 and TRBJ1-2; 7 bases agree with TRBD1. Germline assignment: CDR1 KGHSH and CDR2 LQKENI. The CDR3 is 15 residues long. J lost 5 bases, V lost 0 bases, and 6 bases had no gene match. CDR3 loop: CASSPPTTGQYGYTF. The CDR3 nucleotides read TGTGCCAGCTCACCACCGACGACAGGGCAATATGGCTACACCTTC.

In nucleotides, the CDR3 is TGTGCCAGTAGTAACCCGGGACTAGCGCTTGATACGCAGTATTTT. Its translation is CASSNPGLALDTQYF. This chain uses TRBV19 with TRBJ2-3; 10 positions match TRBD2. V shed 4 bases and J 6 bases; nucleotides not matched to a gene: 7. CDR1 is LNHDA, CDR2 SQIVND, per germline (reference sequence). The CDR3 has 15 residues.

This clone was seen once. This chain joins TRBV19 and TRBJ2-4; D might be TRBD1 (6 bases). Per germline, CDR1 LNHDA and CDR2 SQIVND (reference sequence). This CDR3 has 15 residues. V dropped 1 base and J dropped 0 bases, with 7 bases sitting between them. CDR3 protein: CASSIGRGAKNIQYF. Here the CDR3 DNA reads TGTGCCAGTAGTATAGGCAGGGGAGCCAAAAACATTCAGTACTTC.

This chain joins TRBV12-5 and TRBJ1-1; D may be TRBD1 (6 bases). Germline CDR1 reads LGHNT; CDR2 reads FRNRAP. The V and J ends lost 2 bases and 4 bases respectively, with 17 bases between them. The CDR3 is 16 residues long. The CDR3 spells CASGLPSGGQGTEAFF. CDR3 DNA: TGTGCTAGTGGTTTGCCCTCCGGGGGGCAAGGCACTGAAGCTTTCTTT.

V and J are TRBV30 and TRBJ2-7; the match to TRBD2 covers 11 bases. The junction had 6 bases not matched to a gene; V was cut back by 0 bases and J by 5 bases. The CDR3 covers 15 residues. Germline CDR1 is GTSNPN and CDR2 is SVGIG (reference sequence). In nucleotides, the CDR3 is TGTGCCTGGAGTGTACTAGCGGGAGTCTTAAACGAGCAGTACTTC. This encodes CAWSVLAGVLNEQYF.

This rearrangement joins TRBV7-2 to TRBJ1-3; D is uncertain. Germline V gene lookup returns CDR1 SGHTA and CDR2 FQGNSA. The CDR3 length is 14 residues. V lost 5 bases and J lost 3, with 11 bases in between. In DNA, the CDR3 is TGTGCCAGCAGCGGGCTCCCTTTTGGAAACACCATATATTTT. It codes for CASSGLPFGNTIYF.

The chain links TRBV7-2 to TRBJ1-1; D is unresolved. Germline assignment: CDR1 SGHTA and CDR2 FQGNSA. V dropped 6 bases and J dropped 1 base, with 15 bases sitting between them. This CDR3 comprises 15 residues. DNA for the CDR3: TGTGCCAGCAGTTTAACGGTTTCCTCGAACACTGAAGCTTTCTTT. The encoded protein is CASSLTVSSNTEAFF.